This T cell receptor beta chain was sequenced in a study of T cells in Graves' hyperthyroidism and ophthalmopathy. Comment on this clonotype: What it binds is unknown.

General study points: Patients with ophthalmopathy were separated from those with stable hyperthyroidism by a 13 V-J model.

RNA transcripts served as the template for amplifying TCR beta CDR3 regions. Carried out on the TCR CDR3, a first-round RT-PCR used the HTBI primer set. TCRdb independently ran MiXCR on the multiplex PCR reads; one entry per CDR3 protein. The sample lists roughly 650,000 distinct CDR3 sequences, more than 15% seen once, with less than 3.5% in the top ten. Fresh peripheral blood, roughly 9.8 ml of it, supplied the PBMCs. The length of the CDR3 is 18 residues. The germline CDR1 and CDR2 sequences are MNHNS and SASEGT. With 9 bases clipped from V and 0 bases from J, the junction kept 12 bases outside the gene matches.

This sequence originates from a woman aged 40 to 49 with Graves' ophthalmopathy. The sequenced sample was blood. V and J are TRBV6-1 and TRBJ2-4; TRBD1 agrees at 12 bases. As DNA, the CDR3 is TGTGCCAGTGCAAAGGGGACAGGGGGCGGAGAAGCCAAAAACATTCAGTACTTC. Its translation: CASAKGTGGGEAKNIQYF.